The 5 T cell receptor beta chains listed next were all sequenced from one sample in a study of human T cells and chemical hapten exposure. TCRdb reprocessed the 5' RACE reads with MiXCR, giving one entry per CDR3 protein. The data contain 110,000 or so distinct CDR3 sequences, more than 15% of them singletons. Unfractionated whole blood served as the source for total RNA extraction. The receptors originated from a human donor in good health.

This clonotype was seen only a few times. The V gene is TRBV25-1, the J gene TRBJ2-5; D possibly corresponds to TRBD2 (6 bases). This CDR3 comprises 11 residues. V shed 6 bases and J shed 9 bases, with 11 bases lying between them. CDR1 and CDR2 from the germline V gene are MGHDK and SYGVNS. The DNA for the CDR3 is TGTGCCAGCAGAGCTGGGGAGGCCCAGTACTTC. Protein product: CASRAGEAQYF. The whole variable domain, filled in from reference TRBV25-1 and TRBJ2-5, reads EADIYQTPRYLVIGTGKKITLECSQTMGHDKMYWYQQDPGMELHLIHYSYGVNSTEKGDLSSESTVSRIRTEHFPLTLESARPSHTSQYLCASRAGEAQYFGPGTRLLVL.

Only a few counts were recorded for this clonotype. The chain employs TRBV7-9 and TRBJ2-3, with TRBD2 matching 10 bases. Germline V gives CDR1 SEHNR, CDR2 FQNEAQ (reference sequence). The CDR3 has 17 amino acids. With 4 bases clipped from V and 4 bases from J, the junction kept 11 bases outside the gene matches. The CDR3 nucleotides are TGTGCCAGCAGCTCGTCCCTAGCGGGAGAGGTAGCAGATACGCAGTATTTT. Amino acid sequence: CASSSSLAGEVADTQYF.

CDR3 nucleotide sequence: TGCGCCAGCAAACCCGGGACAGAGAACACCGGGGAGCTGTTTTTT. Translated, it gives CASKPGTENTGELFF. The chain combines TRBV5-1 with TRBJ2-2; 7 nucleotides line up with TRBD1. The CDR3 sequence is 15 residues long. V was clipped by 6 bases and J by 1 base; unmatched bases: 6. Germline lookup yields CDR1 SGHRS and CDR2 YFSETQ.

This clonotype has more than one count but fewer than ten. This chain links TRBV5-1 with TRBJ1-4; tentative D call: TRBD1 (6 bases). In germline, CDR1 is SGHRS, CDR2 YFSETQ. V was shortened by 0 bases and J by 5 bases, with 11 bases between the two germline ends. This CDR3 spans 15 amino acids. The CDR3 DNA reads as TGCGCCAGCAGCTTGGTGGGGGCGGGCAATGAAAAACTGTTTTTT. It encodes CASSLVGAGNEKLFF.

This clonotype was detected only once. V and J are TRBV18 and TRBJ2-7, with D unclear. The CDR3 runs 16 residues. Germline CDR1 reads KGHSH; CDR2 reads LQKENI. Trimming removed 3 bases from V and 6 bases from J, with 21 bases in between. This CDR3 is CASSPRSLGSPSEQYF. The CDR3 DNA sequence: TGTGCCAGCTCACCGCGCTCTCTGGGCAGTCCGTCCGAGCAGTACTTC.